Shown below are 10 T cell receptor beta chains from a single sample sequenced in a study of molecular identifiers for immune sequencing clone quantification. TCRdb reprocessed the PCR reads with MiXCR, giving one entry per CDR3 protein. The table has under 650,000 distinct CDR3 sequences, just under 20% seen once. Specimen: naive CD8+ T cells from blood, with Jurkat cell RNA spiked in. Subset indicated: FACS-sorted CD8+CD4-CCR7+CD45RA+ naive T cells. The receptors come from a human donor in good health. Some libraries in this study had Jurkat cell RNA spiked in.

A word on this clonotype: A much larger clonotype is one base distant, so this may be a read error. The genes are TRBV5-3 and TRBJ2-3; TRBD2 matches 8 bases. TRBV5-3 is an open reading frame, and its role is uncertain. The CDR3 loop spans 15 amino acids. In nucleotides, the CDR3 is TGTGCCAGCAGCTTCAGCGGGAGTAGAGGAGATACGCAGTATTTT. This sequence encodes CASSFSGSRGDTQYF.

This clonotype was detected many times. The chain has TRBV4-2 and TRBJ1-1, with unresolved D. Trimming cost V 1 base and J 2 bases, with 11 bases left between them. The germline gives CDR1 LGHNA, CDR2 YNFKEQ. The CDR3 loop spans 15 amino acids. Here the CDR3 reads CASSQVSISNTEAFF. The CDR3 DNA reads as TGTGCCAGCAGCCAAGTTTCTATCTCTAACACTGAAGCTTTCTTT.

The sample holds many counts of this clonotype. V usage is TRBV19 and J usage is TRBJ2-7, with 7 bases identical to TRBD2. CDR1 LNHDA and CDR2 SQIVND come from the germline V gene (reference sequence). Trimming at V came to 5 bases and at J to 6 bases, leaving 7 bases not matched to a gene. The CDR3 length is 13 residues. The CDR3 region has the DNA TGTGCCAGTAGTGCGGGAGTCCGGGGCGAGCAGTACTTC. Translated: CASSAGVRGEQYF.

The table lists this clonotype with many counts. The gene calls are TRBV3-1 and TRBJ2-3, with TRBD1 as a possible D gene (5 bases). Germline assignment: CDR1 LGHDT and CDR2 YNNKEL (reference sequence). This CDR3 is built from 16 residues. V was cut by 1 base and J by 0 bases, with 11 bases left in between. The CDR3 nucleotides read TGTGCCAGCAGCCAAGTTTCCAGGGATAGCACAGATACGCAGTATTTT. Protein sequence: CASSQVSRDSTDTQYF.

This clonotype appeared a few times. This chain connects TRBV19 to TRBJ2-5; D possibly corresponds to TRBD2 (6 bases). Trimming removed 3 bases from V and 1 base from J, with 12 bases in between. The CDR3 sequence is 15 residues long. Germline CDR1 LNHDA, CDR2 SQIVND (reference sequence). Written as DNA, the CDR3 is TGTGCCAGTAGTATCGAACTAGCCATCCAAGAGACCCAGTACTTC. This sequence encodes CASSIELAIQETQYF.

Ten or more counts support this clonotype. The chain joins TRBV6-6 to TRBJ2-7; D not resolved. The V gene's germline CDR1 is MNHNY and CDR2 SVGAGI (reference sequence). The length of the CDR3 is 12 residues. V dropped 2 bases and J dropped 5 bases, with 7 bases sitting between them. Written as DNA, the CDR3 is TGTGCCAGCAGTTACGATTGGGACGAGCAGTACTTC. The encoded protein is CASSYDWDEQYF.

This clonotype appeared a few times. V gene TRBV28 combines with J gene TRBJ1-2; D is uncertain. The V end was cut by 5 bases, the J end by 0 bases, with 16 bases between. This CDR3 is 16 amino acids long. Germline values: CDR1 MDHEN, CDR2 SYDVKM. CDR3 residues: CASSTLGMTTNYGYTF. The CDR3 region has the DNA TGTGCCAGCAGTACCCTAGGCATGACAACTAACTATGGCTACACCTTC.

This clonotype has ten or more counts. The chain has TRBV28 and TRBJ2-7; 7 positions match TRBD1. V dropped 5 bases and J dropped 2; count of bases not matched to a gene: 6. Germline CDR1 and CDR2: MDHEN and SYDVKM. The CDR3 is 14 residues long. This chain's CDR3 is CASSGDSRAYEQYF. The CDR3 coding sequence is TGTGCCAGCAGTGGGGACAGCCGAGCCTACGAGCAGTACTTC.

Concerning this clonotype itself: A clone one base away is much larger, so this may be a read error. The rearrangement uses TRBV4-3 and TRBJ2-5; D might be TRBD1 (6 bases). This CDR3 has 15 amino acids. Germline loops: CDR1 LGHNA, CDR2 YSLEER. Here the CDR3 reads CASNQGGPYQETQYF. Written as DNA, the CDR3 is TGCGCCAGCAACCAAGGGGGACCCTACCAAGAGACCCAGTACTTC.

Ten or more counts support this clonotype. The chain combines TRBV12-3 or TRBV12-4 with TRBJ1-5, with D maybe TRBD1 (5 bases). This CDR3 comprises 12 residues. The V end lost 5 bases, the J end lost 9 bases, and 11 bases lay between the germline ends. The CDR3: CASSPGGGPQHF. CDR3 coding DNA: TGTGCCAGCAGTCCGGGGGGGGGGCCCCAGCATTTT.